Following are 2 T cell receptor beta chains from one sample sequenced in a study of CD8 T cells in Susac syndrome. Reverse transcription of roughly 0.5 to 1 ug RNA used random hexamers. TCRdb re-derived calls from the immunoSEQ multiplex PCR reads in MiXCR, one entry per CDR3 protein. The sample includes 140,000 or so distinct CDR3 sequences, approximately 95% seen only once; the top ten take more than 0.065%. Sample: CD4+ T cells from PBMCs. The receptor source for this set is a human donor in good health.

The count of this clonotype is one. The CDR3 region is CASSPGTSGRSMRYEQYF. In DNA, the CDR3 is TGTGCCAGCAGTCCTGGGACTAGCGGGAGGAGTATGCGTTACGAGCAGTACTTC. The rearrangement links TRBV12-3 or TRBV12-4 to TRBJ2-7; 15 bases match TRBD2. V lost 5 bases to trimming and J lost 4 bases; unmatched junction nucleotides: 12. This CDR3 has 18 amino acids.

The chain is built from TRBV7-6 and TRBJ2-3, with TRBD2 identical over 9 bases. V trimming: 4 bases; J trimming: 2 bases; junction bases outside the gene matches: 4. The CDR3 contains 15 residues. Germline loops: CDR1 SGHVS, CDR2 FNYEAQ. CDR3 sequence: CASSSLAGYTDTQYF. CDR3 nucleotides: TGTGCCAGCAGCTCCCTAGCGGGGTACACAGATACGCAGTATTTT.